The rows below give T cell receptor beta chains drawn from one sample of a study of shared clonotypes between healthy human individuals. The data were produced by immunoSEQ multiplex PCR, yet TCRdb's version contains in-frame clones alone and is incomplete. The table has hundreds of thousands of clones, about three quarters seen once. Sequenced material: PBMCs. Receptor source: a woman in her thirties or forties in good health. Some clones in this sample may be carry-over from other donors' samples. The CDR3 runs from the conserved cysteine through the conserved F or W. The order of the fields is clone size, V gene, J gene, D gene, CDR3 protein, CDR3 DNA. D genes are given only for firm matches. The listing skips clone size in some rows; elsewhere it reads once, few, many or a size class.

-	TRBV18	TRBJ2-3	-	CASSPMVARSTDTQYF	TGTGCCAGCTCACCAATGGTAGCCCGTAGCACAGATACGCAGTATTTT
-	TRBV20-1	TRBJ2-5	-	CSKYSFETQYF	TGCAGCAAGTACAGTTTTGAGACCCAGTACTTC
-	TRBV30	TRBJ2-1	-	CAWSRGDEQFF	TGTGCCTGGAGTCGAGGCGATGAGCAGTTCTTC
-	TRBV7-2	TRBJ1-5	-	CASSQGDGQPQHF	TGTGCCAGCAGCCAAGGGGACGGTCAGCCCCAGCATTTT
few	TRBV28	TRBJ2-7	TRBD2	CASSSSSGSVHEQYF	TGTGCCAGCAGTTCTTCCAGCGGGAGTGTGCACGAGCAGTACTTC
-	TRBV7-9	TRBJ2-5	-	CASSRGQLETQYF	TGTGCCAGCAGCCGCGGACAGCTAGAGACCCAGTACTTC
-	TRBV28	TRBJ2-7	TRBD2	CASSFGLATYEQYF	TGTGCCAGCAGTTTTGGACTAGCCACCTACGAGCAGTACTTC
-	TRBV6-6	TRBJ1-3	TRBD1	CASSDYRGTGGNTIYF	TGTGCCAGCAGCGACTACAGGGGAACAGGAGGAAACACCATATATTTT
-	TRBV28	TRBJ1-2	TRBD1	CASSSVKGAMYGYTF	TGTGCCAGCAGTTCAGTGAAGGGGGCGATGTATGGCTACACCTTC
-	TRBV5-6	TRBJ2-7	TRBD2	CASSFSGSLDEQYF	TGTGCCAGCAGTTTTAGCGGGAGTTTAGACGAGCAGTACTTC
-	TRBV5-1	TRBJ2-3	-	CASSLVGSSTDTQYF	TGCGCCAGCAGCTTGGTAGGGAGTAGCACAGATACGCAGTATTTT
-	TRBV5-6	TRBJ2-7	-	CASSSFQGPYEQYF	TGTGCCAGCAGTTCATTCCAGGGCCCCTACGAGCAGTACTTC
-	TRBV7-2	TRBJ1-3	-	CASSPTSGNTIYF	TGTGCCAGCAGCCCTACCTCCGGAAACACCATATATTTT
few	TRBV11-2	TRBJ1-2	-	CASSPRRQYGYTF	TGTGCCAGCAGCCCCCGGCGGCAGTATGGCTACACCTTC
-	TRBV7-8	TRBJ1-5	-	CASSLTQGAQHF	TGTGCCAGCAGCTTAACACAGGGAGCCCAGCATTTT
-	TRBV5-6	TRBJ2-2	TRBD1	CASSFGQGRFSGELFF	TGTGCCAGCAGCTTCGGACAGGGTCGGTTCTCCGGGGAGCTGTTTTTT
-	TRBV5-5	TRBJ2-7	-	CASSLDYRSYEQYF	TGTGCCAGCAGCTTGGACTACCGCTCCTACGAGCAGTACTTC
few	TRBV27	TRBJ1-1	TRBD1	CASSLRGIGTEAFF	TGTGCCAGCAGCCTCAGGGGGATCGGCACTGAAGCTTTCTTT
-	TRBV9	TRBJ2-1	-	CASSPQSPGEQFF	TGTGCCAGCAGCCCCCAGTCCCCTGGTGAGCAGTTCTTC
-	TRBV6-6	TRBJ2-7	-	CASSLTRTYEQYF	TGTGCCAGCAGTTTAACGAGGACCTACGAGCAGTACTTC
-	TRBV10-3	TRBJ1-2	-	CAIKGEGSSNYGYTF	TGTGCCATCAAAGGGGAGGGGAGTTCTAACTATGGCTACACCTTC
-	TRBV11-3	TRBJ2-1	-	CASSPGLSSYNEQFF	TGTGCCAGCAGTCCCGGGCTGAGCTCCTACAATGAGCAGTTCTTC